This is a list of T cell receptor beta chains from one sample in a study of technical replicates of blood from a few donors. Sequenced by immunoSEQ multiplex PCR; TCRdb stores in-frame clones only, minus some. The data contain fewer than 85,000 clones, roughly 94% of them singletons. Sequenced sample: T cells isolated from PBMCs. All receptors come from a human donor in good health. The conserved cysteine and the conserved F or W are not part of the CDR3 here. Fields, in order: V gene, J gene, CDR3 protein.

>TRBV5-3|TRBJ2-2
ARSLGARENTGELF
>TRBV7-9|TRBJ2-3
ASRLATSGSTDTQY
>TRBV5-4|TRBJ2-1
ASSWGGRAAYNEQF
>TRBV29-1|TRBJ2-1
SQLQGSEQF
>TRBV6-5|TRBJ2-7
ASSQRAERQY
>TRBV7-2|TRBJ1-3
ASSPHPRSGNTIY
>TRBV5-8|TRBJ1-5
ASSAAKTVFNQPQH
>TRBV4-1|TRBJ2-7
ASSQAEGLHSEYEQY
>TRBV18|TRBJ2-7
ATTLDRAYEQY
>TRBV2|TRBJ1-4
ASSETRTGGYGELF
>TRBV19|TRBJ2-2
ASRVSGVNANTGELF
>TRBV27|TRBJ2-1
ASGVADSYNEQF
>TRBV7-8|TRBJ1-2
ASSWSGAQIFPTDYGYT
>TRBV13|TRBJ2-1
ASSLSGAYNEQF
>TRBV27|TRBJ2-7
ASREIQGFGYEQY
>TRBV4-1|TRBJ1-5
ASSQVIGGNQPQH
>TRBV9|TRBJ2-5
ASSSRQGEALETQY
>TRBV19|TRBJ2-6
ASSIRDSGANVLT
>TRBV7-2|TRBJ2-1
ASSLSGQFYNEQF
>TRBV30|TRBJ1-4
AWSWDSFNEKLF
>TRBV7-9|TRBJ2-1
ASSLAGTGENEQF
>TRBV2|TRBJ2-7
ASTSFGDRAAYEQY
>TRBV27|TRBJ2-5
ASSLGGEETQY
>TRBV5-6|TRBJ1-2
ASSSLSGGHNYGYT
>TRBV7-9|TRBJ1-5
ASRQGSNQPQH
>TRBV5-5|TRBJ2-7
ASSYTPGLVAYEQY
>TRBV27|TRBJ1-5
ASSLRGGNQPQH
>TRBV6-1|TRBJ1-6
ASSDGAGMGYNSPLH
>TRBV21-1|TRBJ1-1
ASSPGGAF
>TRBV4-1|TRBJ2-1
ASSPYSGTSGYNEQF
>TRBV4-2|TRBJ2-3
ASSQAGGITDTQY
>TRBV18|TRBJ2-1
ASSPRGETGVNEQF
>TRBV27|TRBJ2-7
ASSPRWQVNSYEQY
>TRBV29-1|TRBJ1-2
SVEKVVGGSGYT
>TRBV10-3|TRBJ2-2
AISASSTSGTGELF
>TRBV6-1|TRBJ2-7
ASSRSGIIAYEQY
>TRBV21-1|TRBJ2-7
ASSLTGGGYEQY
>TRBV4-1|TRBJ2-7
ASSQDGQSYEQY
>TRBV4-1|TRBJ2-3
ASSQEGAGGRDTQY
>TRBV6-5|TRBJ2-7
ASSLVGQNEQY
>TRBV9|TRBJ2-5
ASSPSGGAETQY
>TRBV11-3|TRBJ2-5
ASSSSETQY
>TRBV5-1|TRBJ1-2
ASRLEYARAHGYT
>TRBV28|TRBJ2-7
ASSLAGGPYEQY
>TRBV7-9|TRBJ2-7
ASSLGVGGEQY
>TRBV7-2|TRBJ1-2
ASSRTATGDYGYT
>TRBV7-3|TRBJ1-1
ASSLRGQGTEAF
>TRBV10-2|TRBJ1-1
ASSDRQANTEAF
>TRBV2|TRBJ1-5
ASSEGLVGQGNQPQH
>TRBV6-5|TRBJ1-1
ASSGSQPGYTEAF
>TRBV6-5|TRBJ1-1
ASSYSKFSGGLEAF
>TRBV6-1|TRBJ2-1
ASSLTGVRGNEQF
>TRBV7-6|TRBJ1-4
ASSLGYPGPNEKLF
>TRBV7-6|TRBJ2-5
ASSSLGSGGGETQY
>TRBV21-1|TRBJ2-5
ASSRINGETQY
>TRBV6-1|TRBJ2-1
ASSGPTGGNEQF
>TRBV5-1|TRBJ2-2
ASSLKREGVTGELF